The T cell receptor (beta chain) described here comes from a study of blood T cell repertoires in COVID-19. This clone has only a few counts. V lost 7 bases, J lost 6 bases, and 11 bases stayed unmatched. In germline, CDR1 is GTSNPN, CDR2 SVGIG (reference sequence). This CDR3 comprises 14 residues. Assay: immunoSEQ multiplex PCR; the TCRdb copy retains only in-frame clones and omits some. The sample has 200,000 to 250,000 clones; around 82% are singletons. Sequences were obtained from peripheral blood. This chain joins TRBV30 and TRBJ1-5; 8 bases are a match to TRBD1. This receptor was identified in a human donor in a cohort sampled during active COVID-19. The chain's CDR3 is CASSGQGSGQPQHF. For the CDR3, the DNA is TGTGCCTCTTCAGGACAGGGAAGCGGTCAGCCCCAGCATTTT.